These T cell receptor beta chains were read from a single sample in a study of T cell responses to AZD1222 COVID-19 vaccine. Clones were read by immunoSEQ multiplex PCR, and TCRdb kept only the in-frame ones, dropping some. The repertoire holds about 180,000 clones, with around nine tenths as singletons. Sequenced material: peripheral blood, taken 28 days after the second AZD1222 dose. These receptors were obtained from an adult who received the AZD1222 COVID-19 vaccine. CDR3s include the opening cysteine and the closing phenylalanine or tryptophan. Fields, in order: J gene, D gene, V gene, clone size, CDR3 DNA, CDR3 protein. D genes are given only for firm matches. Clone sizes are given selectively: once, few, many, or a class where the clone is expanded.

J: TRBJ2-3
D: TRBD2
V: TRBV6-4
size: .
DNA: TGTGCCAGCAGTGACTCCCCCAGCGGGAGAGGGTATACGCAGTATTTT
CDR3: CASSDSPSGRGYTQYF

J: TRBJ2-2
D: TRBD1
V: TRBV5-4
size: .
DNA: TGTGCCAGCAGCCGGACAGGGGACACCGGGGAGCTGTTTTTT
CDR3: CASSRTGDTGELFF

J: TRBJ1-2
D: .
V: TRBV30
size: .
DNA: TGTGCCTGGAGCGCAGACAGTGATAGCGGCTACACCTTC
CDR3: CAWSADSDSGYTF

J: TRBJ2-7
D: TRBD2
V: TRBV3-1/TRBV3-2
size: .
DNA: TGTGCCAGCAGTCCTACTAGCGGGAGAAGGTACGAGCAGTACTTC
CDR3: CASSPTSGRRYEQYF

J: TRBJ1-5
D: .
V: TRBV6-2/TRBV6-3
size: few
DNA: TGTGCCAGCAGTTATGGGCTTGGCAATCAGCCCCAGCATTTT
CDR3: CASSYGLGNQPQHF

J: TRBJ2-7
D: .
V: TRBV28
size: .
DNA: TGTGCCAGCACCGTTGGCCACGCGCCCCCGGGAGAGCAGTACTTC
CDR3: CASTVGHAPPGEQYF

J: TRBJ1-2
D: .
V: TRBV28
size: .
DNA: TGTGCCAGCAATCTTGACAGTAACTATGGCTACACCTTC
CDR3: CASNLDSNYGYTF

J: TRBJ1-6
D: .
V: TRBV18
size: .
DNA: TGTGCCAGCTCCGAATGGGATTATTCACCCCTCCACTTT
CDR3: CASSEWDYSPLHF

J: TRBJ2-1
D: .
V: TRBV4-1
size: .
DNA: TGCGCCAGCAGCCAGGATCAAGGGTCTTGGGGCAATGAGCAGTTCTTC
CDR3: CASSQDQGSWGNEQFF

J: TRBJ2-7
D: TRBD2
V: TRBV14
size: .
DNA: TGTGCCAGCAGCCAAGGAGGAAGCCTAGCGGGAGGTACCTCGGGCCCCTACGAGCAGTACTTC
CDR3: CASSQGGSLAGGTSGPYEQYF

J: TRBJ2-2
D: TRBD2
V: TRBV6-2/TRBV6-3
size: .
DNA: TGTGCCAGCAGCCACGGGGCGGGAGGCCCGATTTTT
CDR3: CASSHGAGGPIF

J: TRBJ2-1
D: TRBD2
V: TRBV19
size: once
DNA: TGTGCCAGTAGTATTAGCGGGACGAATGAGCAGTTCTTC
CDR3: CASSISGTNEQFF

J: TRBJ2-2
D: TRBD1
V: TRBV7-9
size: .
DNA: TGTGCCAGCAGCCCCGGGACAGAGAACACCGGGGAGCTGTTTTTT
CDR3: CASSPGTENTGELFF

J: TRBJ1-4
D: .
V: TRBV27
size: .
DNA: TGTGCCAGCAGTTCCGGGCCGGGGGTTAATGAAAAACTGTTTTTT
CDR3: CASSSGPGVNEKLFF

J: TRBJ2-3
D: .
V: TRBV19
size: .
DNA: TGTGCCAGTAGTATAGTTGGGGCCGGTCCGGGAGATACGCAGTATTTT
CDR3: CASSIVGAGPGDTQYF

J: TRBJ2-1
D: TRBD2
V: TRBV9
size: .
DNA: TGTGCCAGCAGCGTAGAAGGACTAGCGACAAATGAGCAGTTCTTC
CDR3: CASSVEGLATNEQFF